Reported below is one T cell receptor (beta chain). Its antigen is undetermined. This CDR3 is also generated by other DNA sequences in the sample. Germline V CDR1 and CDR2: KGHSH, LQKENI. V gave up 2 bases and J gave up 5 bases, with 7 bases separating them. This CDR3 is 13 amino acids long. Each of the donors was a healthy adult who was HIV-negative and had not had a recent acute infection or vaccination. CD4+ cells underwent separation, giving CD45RA+ naive and CD45RA-negative memory subsets. The record originates from a study of shared clonotypes between healthy human individuals. Study details: Donors had three CD4 naive, three CD4 memory, two CD8 naive and one CD8 memory plate apiece. The study, taken as a whole, reports: Donors were few, which limited the genetic and exposure-history diversity represented.

TCRdb's copy holds only in-frame clones and misses some; the assay was immunoSEQ multiplex PCR. The sample includes some 2,500,000 clones, around 90% of them seen just once. The sequence derives from a man aged 18 to 35 in good health. Some clones in this sample may be carry-over from other donors' samples. Sequencing was performed on naive CD4+ T cells from PBMCs. Sample subset: CD45RA+ positively selected. This sequence joins TRBV18 and TRBJ1-5; D remains unclear. In DNA, the CDR3 is TGTGCCAGCTCACCATCCTTGGATCAGCCCCAGCATTTT. As protein: CASSPSLDQPQHF.